This TCR beta chain was captured in a study of blood T cell repertoires in COVID-19. In Cohort 3, a recovered donor had either two negative PCRs, clearance, or symptom resolution. Authors' methods: Counts of nucleated cells, estimated from reference gene primer amplification, were obtained. Libraries were prepared by immunoSEQ multiplex PCR; TCRdb keeps only in-frame clonotypes and omits some of them. V, J and clone size were drawn from that table, and D and trimming were deduced from the DNA. This table holds hundreds of thousands of clones, 85% to 90% found once. The sample was PBMCs or T cells enriched from blood (not recorded which). This TCR derives from a woman aged 50 to 60 who had recovered from COVID-19.

The DNA for the CDR3 is TGTGCCACCAGCAGACTAGCGGTTCGGGAGACCCAGTACTTC. It is translated as CATSRLAVRETQYF. V and J are TRBV15 and TRBJ2-5, with TRBD2 matching over 7 bases. The ends lost 2 bases at V and 5 bases at J; junction bases unmatched: 5. The germline V gene has CDR1 LNHNV and CDR2 YYDKDF (reference sequence). CDR3 length: 14 residues.